The next 30 T cell receptor beta chains were all read from a single sample in a study of blood T cell repertoires in COVID-19. Measured with immunoSEQ multiplex PCR; TCRdb has only the in-frame clones, and not every one. Altogether roughly 500,000 clones are present, about 88% being singletons, with the ten largest covering approximately 8%. Sample: PBMCs or T cells enriched from blood (not recorded which). The receptors here all came from a woman in her sixties who had recovered from COVID-19.

This chain links TRBV12-5 with TRBJ1-2; possible D gene TRBD1, 6 bases. V shed 3 bases and J shed 2 bases, with 7 bases lying between them. Germline V CDR1 and CDR2: LGHNT, FRNRAP. This CDR3 is built from 13 residues. CDR3: CASGFQGNYGYTF. The CDR3 DNA reads as TGTGCTAGTGGTTTTCAGGGGAACTATGGCTACACCTTC.

V usage is TRBV4-1 and J usage is TRBJ1-6, with no clear D. The CDR3 runs to 13 residues. The germline CDR1 and CDR2 sequences are MGHRA and YSYEKL. Deletions cut 1 base from V and 7 bases from J, with 5 bases between. CDR3 amino acids: CASSQGSNSPLHF. The CDR3, as DNA: TGCGCCAGCAGCCAAGGTTCGAATTCACCCCTCCACTTT.

The chain combines TRBV24-1 with TRBJ1-2; 7 nucleotides align to TRBD1. Losses at the gene ends were 3 bases for V and 5 bases for J; bases not matched to a gene: 8. Germline CDR1 KGHDR, CDR2 SFDVKD. The CDR3 spans 15 residues. CDR3 sequence (DNA): TGTGCCACCAGTGATGCCGGGACAGAAGCTTATGGCTACACCTTC. Translated: CATSDAGTEAYGYTF.

This clone was counted a single time. This chain joins TRBV24-1 and TRBJ1-6, with D maybe TRBD1 (5 bases). The CDR3 is 18 amino acids. Trimming removed 0 bases from V and 2 bases from J, with 13 bases in between. The V gene's germline CDR1 is KGHDR and CDR2 SFDVKD. This CDR3 is CATSDLARGATYNSPLHF. CDR3 nucleotides: TGTGCCACCAGTGATTTGGCTAGGGGCGCTACCTATAATTCACCCCTCCACTTT.

This sequence joins TRBV27 and TRBJ1-5, with D hard to call. V dropped 6 bases and J dropped 0 bases, with 12 bases sitting between them. Germline-derived CDR1 and CDR2 are MNHEY and SMNVEV (reference sequence). The CDR3 contains 15 residues. For the CDR3, the DNA is TGTGCCAGCAGCGTGAGCAGGCATAGCAATCAGCCCCAGCATTTT. Encoded protein: CASSVSRHSNQPQHF.

This chain uses TRBV6-5 with TRBJ1-6, with D unresolved. V was shortened by 2 bases and J by 8 bases, with 7 bases between the two germline ends. The CDR3 length is 13 residues. Germline V gives CDR1 MNHEY, CDR2 SVGAGI. This chain's CDR3 is CASSYVGDSPLHF. The CDR3 nucleotides are TGTGCCAGCAGTTACGTCGGGGATTCACCCCTCCACTTT.

The chain has TRBV18 and TRBJ2-4; perhaps TRBD1 as D (5 bases). This CDR3 contains 14 residues. Trimming cost V 2 bases and J 6 bases, with 11 bases left between them. The germline V gene encodes CDR1 KGHSH and CDR2 LQKENI. DNA for the CDR3: TGTGCCAGCTCACCAGTGGCAGGGCGAAACATTCAGTACTTC. Amino acids: CASSPVAGRNIQYF. The full variable domain, with the rest looked up from reference TRBV18 and TRBJ2-4, is NAGVMQNPRHLVRRRGQEARLRCSPMKGHSHVYWYRQLPEEGLKFMVYLQKENIIDESGMPKERFSAEFPKEGPSILRIQQVVRGDSAAYFCASSPVAGRNIQYFGAGTRLSVL.

The chain uses TRBV9 and TRBJ1-3; D is unclear. This CDR3 region has 15 residues. V was pared by 4 bases and J by 1 base, with 12 bases between. Germline V gene data show CDR1 as SGDLS and CDR2 as YYNGEE. The chain's CDR3 is CASSPRSSSGNTIYF. As DNA, the CDR3 is TGTGCCAGCAGCCCCAGGTCTTCTTCTGGAAACACCATATATTTT.

On this clone itself: This CDR3 is also generated by other DNA sequences in the sample. The V gene is TRBV12-3 or TRBV12-4, the J gene TRBJ2-2; a possible D gene is TRBD2 (5 bases). V was cut by 3 bases and J by 5 bases, with 7 bases left in between. The CDR3 is made up of 13 amino acids. For the CDR3, the DNA is TGTGCCAGCAGTTTGAGGGTAACCGGGGAGCTGTTTTTT. This codes for CASSLRVTGELFF.

The V call is TRBV15, the J call TRBJ1-1; TRBD1 might be the D (5 bases). The CDR3 length is 12 residues. Germline V gene sequence: CDR1 LNHNV, CDR2 YYDKDF (reference sequence). Trimming shortened V by 0 bases and J by 8 bases, and 7 bases separated the two germline ends. DNA for the CDR3: TGTGCCACCAGCAGAGATTACAGGGAAGCTTTCTTT. It codes for CATSRDYREAFF.

The chain is built from TRBV2 and TRBJ2-7; D perhaps matches TRBD2 (5 bases). There are 14 residues in the CDR3. Trimming took 3 bases from V and 3 from J, leaving 12 bases between them. The germline V gene encodes CDR1 SNHLY and CDR2 FYNNEI. The CDR3 is CASSDGIRLYEQYF. The CDR3 DNA sequence: TGTGCCAGCAGTGACGGGATCCGTCTCTACGAGCAGTACTTC.

V usage is TRBV2 and J usage is TRBJ1-3, with a possible D match to TRBD1 (5 bases). This CDR3 has 13 residues. V was clipped by 6 bases and J by 8 bases, with 14 bases between them. Germline CDR1 reads SNHLY; CDR2 reads FYNNEI. Written as DNA, the CDR3 is TGTGCCAGCAGGCAGGCCCCGGGGGACACCATATATTTT. Protein product: CASRQAPGDTIYF.

The CDR3 protein is CASRIQGEMNTEAFF. CDR3 DNA: TGTGCCAGCAGGATACAGGGGGAAATGAACACTGAAGCTTTCTTT. V and J are TRBV27 and TRBJ1-1; 8 positions agree with TRBD1. The CDR3 loop spans 15 amino acids. J gave up 0 bases and V 6 bases, and 6 bases lay outside the gene matches. CDR1 is MNHEY, CDR2 SMNVEV, per germline (reference sequence).

This chain links TRBV19 with TRBJ2-3; D perhaps matches TRBD1 (6 bases). The germline V and J ends were trimmed by 8 bases and 2 bases, with 11 bases remaining between them. Germline V gene sequence: CDR1 LNHDA, CDR2 SQIVND (reference sequence). CDR3 length: 13 amino acids. This chain's CDR3 is CASRTVPTDTQYF. The DNA of the CDR3 is TGTGCCAGTCGGACAGTTCCCACAGATACGCAGTATTTT.

The chain recombines TRBV5-4 with TRBJ2-7; the D is unclear. V lost 4 bases and J lost 0, with 17 bases in between. The CDR3 consists of 16 residues. Germline CDR1 is SGHNT and CDR2 is YYREEE (reference sequence). In DNA, the CDR3 is TGTGCCAGCAGCCCCCACGGCGGATCCAGCTCCTACGAGCAGTACTTC. It translates to CASSPHGGSSSYEQYF.

The rearrangement uses TRBV2 and TRBJ2-1, with 13 nucleotides matching TRBD2. CDR3 length: 15 amino acids. The J segment lost 7 bases and the V segment lost 4 bases, leaving 4 bases of the junction unmatched. Germline CDR1 is SNHLY and CDR2 is FYNNEI. CDR3 sequence reads: CASSGLAGGGNEQFF. The CDR3, as DNA: TGTGCCAGCAGTGGACTAGCGGGGGGTGGTAATGAGCAGTTCTTC.

This rearrangement joins TRBV6-5 to TRBJ2-3, with 8 bases identical to TRBD1. Looked up from germline, CDR1 is MNHEY and CDR2 is SVGAGI. V lost 8 bases, J lost 2 bases, and 6 bases stayed unmatched. CDR3 length: 14 residues. CDR3 sequence: CASRTGHFTDTQYF. The DNA for the CDR3 is TGTGCCAGCCGGACAGGGCATTTCACAGATACGCAGTATTTT.

The V call is TRBV9, the J call TRBJ1-4, with D maybe TRBD1 (6 bases). Germline lookup yields CDR1 SGDLS and CDR2 YYNGEE. V was trimmed by 3 bases and J by 5 bases, leaving 14 bases between them. This CDR3 is 15 amino acids long. The CDR3 loop reads CASSGTVSGNEKLFF. The CDR3 DNA sequence: TGTGCCAGCAGCGGGACAGTCTCAGGAAATGAAAAACTGTTTTTT.

As to this clone: Other DNA sequences in this specimen translate into the identical CDR3. The chain employs TRBV19 and TRBJ1-5, with D hard to call. CDR1 and CDR2 from the germline V gene are LNHDA and SQIVND (reference sequence). This CDR3 is 16 amino acids long. Trimming removed 0 bases at V and 1 base at J, with 10 bases between. This chain's CDR3 is CASSIEGGTSNQPQHF. The DNA of the CDR3 is TGTGCCAGTAGTATAGAAGGAGGTACGAGCAATCAGCCCCAGCATTTT.

The chain combines TRBV2 with TRBJ2-1; a possible D gene is TRBD2 (6 bases). CDR3 length: 13 amino acids. Trimming pared 7 bases from V and 2 bases from J, leaving 9 bases between. The germline CDR1 and CDR2 sequences are SNHLY and FYNNEI. The CDR3, as DNA: TGTGCCAGCACCCCGGGGGCCTACAATGAGCAGTTCTTC. Translation: CASTPGAYNEQFF.

The J gene is TRBJ1-4, the V gene TRBV27; D may be TRBD1 (6 bases). Germline lookup yields CDR1 MNHEY and CDR2 SMNVEV (reference sequence). The V and J ends lost 0 bases and 4 bases respectively, with 15 bases between them. The CDR3 sequence is 17 residues long. CDR3 DNA sequence: TGTGCCAGCAGTTTATCGTTAGTGGGACACCGTAATGAAAAACTGTTTTTT. Protein product: CASSLSLVGHRNEKLFF.

The chain employs TRBV6-5 and TRBJ1-5; 7 bases fit TRBD1. The V gene's germline CDR1 is MNHEY and CDR2 SVGAGI. Trimming took 5 bases from V and 6 from J; bases not matched to a gene: 7. The CDR3 is 14 amino acids. CDR3 DNA: TGTGCCAGCAGTCCTACAGGGGATAGTCAGCCCCAGCATTTT. The encoded protein is CASSPTGDSQPQHF.

This clone appeared a single time. V usage is TRBV5-1 and J usage is TRBJ1-5; a possible D gene is TRBD1 (6 bases). Trimming removed 1 base from V and 5 bases from J, with 10 bases in between. The CDR3 runs 14 residues. Germline assignment: CDR1 SGHRS and CDR2 YFSETQ. The CDR3 sequence: CASSLRAGDQPQHF. DNA of the CDR3: TGCGCCAGCAGCTTGAGAGCAGGGGATCAGCCCCAGCATTTT.

The rearrangement joins TRBV27 to TRBJ2-7; possible D gene TRBD2, 5 bases. The germline V gene encodes CDR1 MNHEY and CDR2 SMNVEV (reference sequence). V gave up 7 bases and J gave up 2 bases, with 15 bases separating them. This CDR3 is built from 14 residues. CDR3 DNA: TGTGCCAGCAAGTGGGAGACGGGGACCTACGAGCAGTACTTC. Amino acid sequence: CASKWETGTYEQYF.

V usage is TRBV2 and J usage is TRBJ1-2; 11 bases agree with TRBD1. V trimming: 8 bases; J trimming: 4 bases; junction bases outside the gene matches: 6. This CDR3 has 14 residues. CDR1 is SNHLY and CDR2 is FYNNEI in the germline V gene. CDR3 nucleotide sequence: TGTGCCAGCGGGGGACAGGGGGGTACCTATGGCTACACCTTC. Amino acid sequence: CASGGQGGTYGYTF.

This sequence joins TRBV4-1 and TRBJ1-1, with 10 positions matching TRBD1. Trimming cost V 5 bases and J 3 bases; bases outside gene matches: 12. This CDR3 region has 17 residues. Germline CDR1 is MGHRA and CDR2 is YSYEKL. CDR3 in DNA: TGCGCCAGCAGCAGACCGGGACAGGGGAGGTCGGACACTGAAGCTTTCTTT. Its translation: CASSRPGQGRSDTEAFF.

The chain joins TRBV10-3 to TRBJ2-7; possible D gene TRBD2, 6 bases. CDR1 is ENHRY, CDR2 SYGVKD, per germline. The CDR3 extends over 14 amino acids. The V and J ends lost 11 bases and 2 bases respectively, with 19 bases between them. CDR3 sequence (DNA): TGTGCCTCCTCTTACTCCGGGACTCCCTACGAGCAGTACGTC. Translating it yields CASSYSGTPYEQYV.

The rearrangement links TRBV12-3 or TRBV12-4 to TRBJ1-5; D may be TRBD1 (6 bases). CDR3 length: 13 amino acids. V was pared by 6 bases and J by 5 bases, with 11 bases between. The CDR3 nucleotides are TGTGCCAGCAGCCCCGGACAGTATCAGCCCCAGCATTTT. It encodes CASSPGQYQPQHF.

The chain combines TRBV27 with TRBJ2-1, with a weak D call TRBD2 (7 bases). The V end was cut by 2 bases, the J end by 7 bases, with 12 bases between. The V gene's germline CDR1 is MNHEY and CDR2 SMNVEV (reference sequence). The CDR3 runs 14 residues. The CDR3 DNA reads as TGTGCCAGCAGTTTAAAGGGGGGGTGGAATGAGCAGTTCTTC. Translating gives CASSLKGGWNEQFF.

The chain employs TRBV18 and TRBJ1-2; 9 nucleotides match TRBD1. The germline V gene has CDR1 KGHSH and CDR2 LQKENI. The CDR3 sequence is 13 residues long. V shed 3 bases and J 13 bases; nucleotides not matched to a gene: 9. The DNA of the CDR3 is TGTGCCAGCTCACCGATCCGGGACAGGGTTTTCACCTTC. It yields the protein CASSPIRDRVFTF.